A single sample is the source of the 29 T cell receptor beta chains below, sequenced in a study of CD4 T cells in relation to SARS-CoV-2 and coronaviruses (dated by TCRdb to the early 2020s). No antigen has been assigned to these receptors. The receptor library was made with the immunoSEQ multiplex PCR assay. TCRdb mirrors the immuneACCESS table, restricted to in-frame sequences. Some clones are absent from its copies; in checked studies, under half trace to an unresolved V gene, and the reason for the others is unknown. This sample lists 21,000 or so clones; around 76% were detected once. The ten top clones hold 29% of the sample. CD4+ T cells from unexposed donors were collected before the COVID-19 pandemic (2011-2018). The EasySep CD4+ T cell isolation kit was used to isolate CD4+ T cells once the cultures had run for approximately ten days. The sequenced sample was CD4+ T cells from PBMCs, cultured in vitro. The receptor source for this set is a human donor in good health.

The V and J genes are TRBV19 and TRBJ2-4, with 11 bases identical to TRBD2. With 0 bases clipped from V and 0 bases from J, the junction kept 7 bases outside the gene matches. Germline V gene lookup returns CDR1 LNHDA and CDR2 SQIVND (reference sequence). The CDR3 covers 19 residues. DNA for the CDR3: TGTGCCAGTAGTATAGATGGGGCAACTAGCGGGGGAGCCAAAAACATTCAGTACTTC. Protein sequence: CASSIDGATSGGAKNIQYF.

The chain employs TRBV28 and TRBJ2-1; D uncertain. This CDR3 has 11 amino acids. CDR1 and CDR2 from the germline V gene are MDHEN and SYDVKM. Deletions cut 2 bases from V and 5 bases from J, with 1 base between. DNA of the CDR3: TGTGCCAGCAGTTTAAACAATGAGCAGTTCTTC. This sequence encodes CASSLNNEQFF. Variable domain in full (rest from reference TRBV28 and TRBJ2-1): DVKVTQSSRYLVKRTGEKVFLECVQDMDHENMFWYRQDPGLGLRLIYFSYDVKMKEKGDIPEGYSVSREKKERFSLILESASTNQTSMYLCASSLNNEQFFGPGTRLTVL.

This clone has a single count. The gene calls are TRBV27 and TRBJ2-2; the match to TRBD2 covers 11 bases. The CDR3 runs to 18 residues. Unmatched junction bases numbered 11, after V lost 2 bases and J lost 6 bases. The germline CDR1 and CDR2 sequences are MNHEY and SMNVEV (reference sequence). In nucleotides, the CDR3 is TGTGCCAGCAGTTTAAAATACTCTAGCGGGAGGAAACCCGGGGAGCTGTTTTTT. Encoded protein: CASSLKYSSGRKPGELFF.

As DNA, the CDR3 is TGTGCCAGCAGCCAAGAGCTAGCGGGAGGTGCCCCGCAGTATTTT. This codes for CASSQELAGGAPQYF. The chain has TRBV3-1 (or the pseudogene TRBV3-2) and TRBJ2-3, with TRBD2 matching 11 bases. Germline CDR1 LGHDT, CDR2 YNNKEL (reference sequence). The V and J ends lost 0 bases and 10 bases, in that order; junction bases with no gene match: 6. This CDR3 region has 15 residues.

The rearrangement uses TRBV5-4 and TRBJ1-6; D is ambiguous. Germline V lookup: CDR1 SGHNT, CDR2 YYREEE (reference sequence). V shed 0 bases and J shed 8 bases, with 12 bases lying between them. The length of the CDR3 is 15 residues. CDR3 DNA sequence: TGTGCCAGCAGCTTGGCCGTGGGGTTGGATTCACCCCTCCACTTT. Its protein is CASSLAVGLDSPLHF.

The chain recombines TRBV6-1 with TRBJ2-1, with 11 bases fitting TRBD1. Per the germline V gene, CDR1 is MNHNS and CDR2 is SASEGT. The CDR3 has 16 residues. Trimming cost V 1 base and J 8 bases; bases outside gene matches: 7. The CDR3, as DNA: TGTGCCAGCAGTGAAGGTGTTGGACAGGGGGCTGATGAGCAGTTCTTC. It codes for CASSEGVGQGADEQFF.

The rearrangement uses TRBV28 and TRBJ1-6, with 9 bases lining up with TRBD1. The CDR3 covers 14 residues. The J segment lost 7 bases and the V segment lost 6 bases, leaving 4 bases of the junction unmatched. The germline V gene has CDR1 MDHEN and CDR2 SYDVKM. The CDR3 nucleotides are TGTGCCAGCAGCCGCGGGACAGGGAATTCACCCCTCCACTTT. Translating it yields CASSRGTGNSPLHF.

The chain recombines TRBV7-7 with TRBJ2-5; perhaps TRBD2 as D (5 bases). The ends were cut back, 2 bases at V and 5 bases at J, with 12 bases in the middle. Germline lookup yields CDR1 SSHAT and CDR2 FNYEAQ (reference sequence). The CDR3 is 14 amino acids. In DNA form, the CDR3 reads TGTGCCAGCAGCTTATCCCCGTGGAGGGAGACCCAGTACTTC. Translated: CASSLSPWRETQYF.

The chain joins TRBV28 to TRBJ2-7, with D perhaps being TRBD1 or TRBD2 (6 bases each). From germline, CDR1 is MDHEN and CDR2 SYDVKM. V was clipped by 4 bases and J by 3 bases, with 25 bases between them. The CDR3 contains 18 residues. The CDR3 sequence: CASSWGHTGTFSIYEQYF. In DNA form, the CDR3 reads TGTGCCAGCAGTTGGGGACACACAGGGACTTTCTCCATCTACGAGCAGTACTTC.

This CDR3 is CASIGAGSRRNTEAFF. CDR3 DNA sequence: TGTGCCAGTATTGGGGCAGGGTCACGTCGGAACACTGAAGCTTTCTTT. The rearrangement joins TRBV19 to TRBJ1-1; D perhaps matches TRBD1 (5 bases). This CDR3 comprises 16 residues. The V end lost 7 bases, the J end lost 1 base, and 19 bases lay between the germline ends. Germline V CDR1 and CDR2: LNHDA, SQIVND (reference sequence).

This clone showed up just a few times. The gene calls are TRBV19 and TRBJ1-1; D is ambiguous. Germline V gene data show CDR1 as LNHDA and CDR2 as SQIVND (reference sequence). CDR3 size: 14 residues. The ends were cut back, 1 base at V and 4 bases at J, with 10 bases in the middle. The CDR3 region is CASSIGSWSTEAFF. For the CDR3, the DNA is TGTGCCAGTAGTATAGGGAGTTGGAGCACTGAAGCTTTCTTT.

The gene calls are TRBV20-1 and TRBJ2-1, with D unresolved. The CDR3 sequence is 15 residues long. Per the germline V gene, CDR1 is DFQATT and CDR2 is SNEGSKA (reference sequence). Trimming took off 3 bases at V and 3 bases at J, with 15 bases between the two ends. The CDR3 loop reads CSASDRQRLYNEQFF. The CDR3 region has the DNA TGCAGTGCTAGTGACCGGCAGAGACTCTACAATGAGCAGTTCTTC.

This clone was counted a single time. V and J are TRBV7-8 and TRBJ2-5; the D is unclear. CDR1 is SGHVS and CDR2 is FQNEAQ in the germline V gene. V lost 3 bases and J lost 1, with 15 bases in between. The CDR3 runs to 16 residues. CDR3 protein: CASSFVTSVLQETQYF. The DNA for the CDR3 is TGTGCCAGCAGCTTTGTCACCTCCGTCCTCCAAGAGACCCAGTACTTC.

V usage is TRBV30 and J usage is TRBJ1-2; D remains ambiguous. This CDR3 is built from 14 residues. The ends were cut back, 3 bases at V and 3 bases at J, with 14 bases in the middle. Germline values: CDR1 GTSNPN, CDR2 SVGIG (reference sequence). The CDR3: CAWRWSTLDYGYTF. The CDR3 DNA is TGTGCCTGGAGGTGGTCAACTCTAGACTATGGCTACACCTTC. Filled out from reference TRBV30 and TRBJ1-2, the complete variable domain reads SQTIHQWPATLVQPVGSPLSLECTVEGTSNPNLYWYRQAAGRGLQLLFYSVGIGQISSEVPQNLSASRPQDRQFILSSKKLLLSDSGFYLCAWRWSTLDYGYTFGSGTRLTVV.

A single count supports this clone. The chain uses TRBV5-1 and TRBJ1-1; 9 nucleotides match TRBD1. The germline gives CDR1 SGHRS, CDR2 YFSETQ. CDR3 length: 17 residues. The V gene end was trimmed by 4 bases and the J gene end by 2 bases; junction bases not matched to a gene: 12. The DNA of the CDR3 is TGCGCCAGCAGCCTGACTACAGGGGGCTCAATTAACACTGAAGCTTTCTTT. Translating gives CASSLTTGGSINTEAFF.

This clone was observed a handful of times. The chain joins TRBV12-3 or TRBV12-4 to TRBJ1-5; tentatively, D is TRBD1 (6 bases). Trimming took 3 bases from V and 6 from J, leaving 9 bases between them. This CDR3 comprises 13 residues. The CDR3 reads CASSFGGAQPQHF. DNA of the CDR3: TGTGCCAGCAGTTTTGGGGGGGCTCAGCCCCAGCATTTT.

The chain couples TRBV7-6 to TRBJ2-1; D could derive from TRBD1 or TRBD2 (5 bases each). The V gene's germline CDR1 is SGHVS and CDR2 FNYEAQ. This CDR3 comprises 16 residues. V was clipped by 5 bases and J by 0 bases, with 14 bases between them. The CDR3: CASSPRWGSSYNEQFF. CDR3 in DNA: TGTGCCAGCAGCCCCCGGTGGGGGAGCTCCTACAATGAGCAGTTCTTC.

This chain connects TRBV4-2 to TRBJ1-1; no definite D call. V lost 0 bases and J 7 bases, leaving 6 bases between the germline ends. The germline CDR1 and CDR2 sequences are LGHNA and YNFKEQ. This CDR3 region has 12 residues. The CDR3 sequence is CASSQEGREAFF. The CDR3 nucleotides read TGTGCCAGCAGCCAAGAAGGCCGTGAAGCTTTCTTT.

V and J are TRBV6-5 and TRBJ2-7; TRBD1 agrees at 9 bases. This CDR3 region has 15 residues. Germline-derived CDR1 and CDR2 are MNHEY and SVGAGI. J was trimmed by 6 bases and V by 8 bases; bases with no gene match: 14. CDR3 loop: CASDTSQGAFGEQYF. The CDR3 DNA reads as TGTGCCAGCGATACTTCACAGGGGGCCTTTGGCGAGCAGTACTTC.

This CDR3 reads CASSVGTSGTGETQYF. In DNA form, the CDR3 reads TGTGCCAGCAGCGTCGGGACTAGCGGGACCGGGGAGACCCAGTACTTC. J is TRBJ2-5 and V is TRBV5-4, with 13 bases lining up with TRBD2. The CDR3 sequence is 16 residues long. CDR1 is SGHNT and CDR2 is YYREEE in the germline V gene (reference sequence). Trimming at V came to 4 bases and at J to 5 bases, leaving 8 bases not matched to a gene.

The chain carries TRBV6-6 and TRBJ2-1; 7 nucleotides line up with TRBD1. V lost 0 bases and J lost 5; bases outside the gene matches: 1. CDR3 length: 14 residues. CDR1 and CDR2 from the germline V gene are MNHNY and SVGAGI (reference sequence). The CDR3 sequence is CASSYSQGDNEQFF. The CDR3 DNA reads TGTGCCAGCAGTTACTCGCAGGGGGACAATGAGCAGTTCTTC.

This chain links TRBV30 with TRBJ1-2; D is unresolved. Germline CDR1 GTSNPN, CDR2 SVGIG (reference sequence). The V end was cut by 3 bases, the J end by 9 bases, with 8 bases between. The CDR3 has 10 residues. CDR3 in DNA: TGTGCCTGGAGGGTGACAAGCTACACCTTC. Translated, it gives CAWRVTSYTF.

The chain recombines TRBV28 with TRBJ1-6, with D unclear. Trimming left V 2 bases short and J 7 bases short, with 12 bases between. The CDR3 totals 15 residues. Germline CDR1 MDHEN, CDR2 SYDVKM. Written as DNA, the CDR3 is TGTGCCAGCAGTTTACTCAACGGGATAAATTCACCCCTCCACTTT. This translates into CASSLLNGINSPLHF.

The CDR3 reads CASSSGTGGETQYF. In nucleotides, the CDR3 is TGTGCCAGTAGTTCCGGGACAGGGGGAGAGACCCAGTACTTC. The V call is TRBV19, the J call TRBJ2-5; 11 nucleotides align to TRBD1. V lost 5 bases, J lost 4 bases, and 3 bases stayed unmatched. CDR1 and CDR2 from the germline V gene are LNHDA and SQIVND (reference sequence). CDR3 length: 14 residues.

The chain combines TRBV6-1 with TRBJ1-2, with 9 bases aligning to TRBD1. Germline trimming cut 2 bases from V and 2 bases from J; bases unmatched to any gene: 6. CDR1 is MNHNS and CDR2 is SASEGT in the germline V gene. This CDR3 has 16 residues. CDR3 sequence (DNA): TGTGCCAGCAGTGAATTGTGGGGACAGGGCAACTATGGCTACACCTTC. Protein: CASSELWGQGNYGYTF.

The CDR3 DNA reads TGTGCCATCAACCAAGACAGGGTTCTGGGGACAGATACGCAGTATTTT. It encodes CAINQDRVLGTDTQYF. The chain uses TRBV10-3 and TRBJ2-3; 7 nucleotides match TRBD1. Germline V gene data show CDR1 as ENHRY and CDR2 as SYGVKD. The CDR3 is 16 residues long. The junction had 13 bases not matched to a gene; V was cut back by 7 bases and J by 3 bases.

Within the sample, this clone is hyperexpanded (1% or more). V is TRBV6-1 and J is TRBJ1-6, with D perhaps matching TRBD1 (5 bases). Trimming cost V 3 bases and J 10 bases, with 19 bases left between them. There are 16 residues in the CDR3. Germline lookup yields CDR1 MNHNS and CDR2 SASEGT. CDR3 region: CASSEFPGSVASPLHF. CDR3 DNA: TGTGCCAGCAGTGAGTTCCCAGGGTCTGTAGCCTCACCCCTCCACTTT.

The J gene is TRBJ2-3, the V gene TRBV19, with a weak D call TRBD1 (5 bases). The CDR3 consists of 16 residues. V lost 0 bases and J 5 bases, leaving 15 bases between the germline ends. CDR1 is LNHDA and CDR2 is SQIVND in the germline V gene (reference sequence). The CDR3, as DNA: TGTGCCAGTAGTATAGATTGGAAAGGGGCCGGAGATACGCAGTATTTT. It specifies CASSIDWKGAGDTQYF.

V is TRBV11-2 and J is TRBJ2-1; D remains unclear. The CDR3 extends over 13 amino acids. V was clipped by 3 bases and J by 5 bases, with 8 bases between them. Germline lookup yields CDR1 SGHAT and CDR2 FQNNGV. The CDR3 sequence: CASSFGRNNEQFF. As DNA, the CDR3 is TGTGCCAGCAGCTTTGGACGGAACAATGAGCAGTTCTTC.